A selection of T cell receptor beta chains follows, all from one sample in a study of radiation and T cells in renal cell carcinoma. The table came from immunoSEQ multiplex PCR; TCRdb's copy has only in-frame clones and leaves some out. Among some 150,000 clones listed, 87% were seen once. The sample here was blood, taken from a patient whose treatment included radiotherapy and nephrectomy. These receptors all come from a woman in her forties or fifties with renal cell carcinoma. CDR3s include the opening cysteine and the closing phenylalanine or tryptophan. The D gene is left open where the match is weak. Some rows have no size entry. The others give once, few or many, or a class for an expanded clone.

D,J,V,size,CDR3,DNA
NA,TRBJ2-7,TRBV11-1,NA,CASSLEQGGSYEQYF,TGTGCCAGCAGCTTAGAACAGGGTGGATCCTACGAGCAGTACTTC
NA,TRBJ2-1,TRBV7-9,NA,CASSFGQNYYNEQFF,TGTGCCAGCAGCTTCGGACAGAATTACTACAATGAGCAGTTCTTC
NA,TRBJ1-1,TRBV7-2,NA,CASSFGGMNTEAFF,TGTGCCAGCAGCTTTGGGGGGATGAACACTGAAGCTTTCTTT
NA,TRBJ1-4,TRBV30,once,CAWTSQGFEKLFF,TGTGCCTGGACCTCCCAGGGATTCGAAAAACTGTTTTTT
NA,TRBJ1-2,TRBV7-2,NA,CASSQDVRGYTF,TGTGCCAGCTCCCAGGATGTTCGTGGCTACACCTTC
NA,TRBJ2-7,TRBV7-2,NA,CASSAGLGTYEQYF,TGTGCCAGCAGCGCCGGACTCGGCACCTACGAGCAGTACTTC
NA,TRBJ1-3,TRBV25-1,NA,CASSGWSGNTIYF,TGTGCCAGCAGCGGGTGGTCTGGAAACACCATATATTTT
NA,TRBJ1-1,TRBV5-1,few,CASSLSPVNTEAFF,TGCGCCAGCAGCTTGTCCCCAGTGAACACTGAAGCTTTCTTT
TRBD2,TRBJ2-1,TRBV7-9,NA,CASSLRATLTSGGRNEQFF,TGTGCCAGCAGCTTACGAGCTACTTTGACTAGCGGGGGGCGCAATGAGCAGTTCTTC
NA,TRBJ2-1,TRBV29-1,NA,CSATHRQYNEQFF,TGCAGCGCCACCCATAGACAGTACAATGAGCAGTTCTTC
NA,TRBJ2-7,TRBV7-9,once,CASSLAGRFSEQYF,TGTGCCAGCAGCTTAGCGGGCAGGTTTTCCGAGCAGTACTTC
TRBD2,TRBJ2-1,TRBV7-8,NA,CASSPLAGVLGEQFF,TGTGCCAGCAGCCCACTAGCGGGGGTGTTGGGTGAGCAGTTCTTC
NA,TRBJ1-5,TRBV19,NA,CASSESSNQPQHF,TGTGCCAGTTCCGAATCTAGCAATCAGCCCCAGCATTTT
NA,TRBJ2-5,TRBV29-1,NA,CSVLRETQYF,TGCAGCGTTCTTCGGGAGACCCAGTACTTC
TRBD1,TRBJ1-3,TRBV7-6,NA,CASSFQGGVGGNTIYF,TGTGCCAGCAGCTTCCAGGGGGGGGTTGGAGGAAACACCATATATTTT
NA,TRBJ1-2,TRBV23-1,NA,CASSQSKGTYGYTF,TGCGCCAGCAGTCAATCGAAGGGAACCTATGGCTACACCTTC
NA,TRBJ1-5,TRBV7-8,once,CASSGDFAPYSNQPQHF,TGTGCCAGCAGCGGCGACTTCGCCCCTTATAGCAATCAGCCCCAGCATTTT
TRBD2,TRBJ2-2,TRBV6-1,NA,CASSEGRAGELFF,TGTGCCAGCAGTGAGGGGAGGGCCGGGGAGCTGTTTTTT
NA,TRBJ1-5,TRBV19,NA,CASQAGRLSQPQHF,TGTGCCAGTCAAGCCGGGAGGTTAAGTCAGCCCCAGCATTTT
NA,TRBJ2-5,TRBV4-3,NA,CASSGGRGTQYF,TGCGCCAGCAGCGGGGGCCGAGGGACCCAGTACTTC
NA,TRBJ1-2,TRBV2,once,CASSDLIPTANYGYTF,TGTGCCAGCAGTGATCTGATCCCGACAGCTAACTATGGCTACACCTTC
NA,TRBJ2-5,TRBV20-1,NA,CSARPQETQYF,TGCAGTGCTCGACCCCAAGAGACCCAGTACTTC
TRBD1,TRBJ2-7,TRBV19,NA,CASSIGRNRGAYEQYF,TGTGCCAGTAGTATCGGACGAAACAGGGGGGCATACGAGCAGTACTTC
TRBD1,TRBJ2-6,TRBV9,NA,CASSPSRQGGAGANVLTF,TGTGCCAGCAGCCCCTCAAGACAGGGGGGGGCAGGGGCCAACGTCCTGACTTTC
NA,TRBJ2-5,TRBV7-6,NA,CASSLKGGRPGEETQYF,TGTGCCAGCAGCTTAAAGGGAGGACGTCCGGGGGAGGAGACCCAGTACTTC